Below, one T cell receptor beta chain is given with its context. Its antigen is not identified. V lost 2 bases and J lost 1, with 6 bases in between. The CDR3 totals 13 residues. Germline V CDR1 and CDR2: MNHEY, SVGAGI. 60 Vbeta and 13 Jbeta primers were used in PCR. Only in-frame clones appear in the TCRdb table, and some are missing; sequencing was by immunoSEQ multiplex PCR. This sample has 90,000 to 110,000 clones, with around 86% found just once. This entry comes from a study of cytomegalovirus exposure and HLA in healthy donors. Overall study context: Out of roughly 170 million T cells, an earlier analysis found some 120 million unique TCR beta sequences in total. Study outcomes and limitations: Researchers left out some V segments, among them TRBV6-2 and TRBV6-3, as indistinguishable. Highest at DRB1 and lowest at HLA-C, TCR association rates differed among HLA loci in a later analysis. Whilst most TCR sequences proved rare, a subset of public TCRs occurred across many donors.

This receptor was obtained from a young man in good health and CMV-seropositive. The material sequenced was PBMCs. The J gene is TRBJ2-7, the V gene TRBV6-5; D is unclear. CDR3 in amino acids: CASSYEDSYEQYF. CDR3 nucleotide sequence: TGTGCCAGCAGTTACGAGGATTCCTACGAGCAGTACTTC.